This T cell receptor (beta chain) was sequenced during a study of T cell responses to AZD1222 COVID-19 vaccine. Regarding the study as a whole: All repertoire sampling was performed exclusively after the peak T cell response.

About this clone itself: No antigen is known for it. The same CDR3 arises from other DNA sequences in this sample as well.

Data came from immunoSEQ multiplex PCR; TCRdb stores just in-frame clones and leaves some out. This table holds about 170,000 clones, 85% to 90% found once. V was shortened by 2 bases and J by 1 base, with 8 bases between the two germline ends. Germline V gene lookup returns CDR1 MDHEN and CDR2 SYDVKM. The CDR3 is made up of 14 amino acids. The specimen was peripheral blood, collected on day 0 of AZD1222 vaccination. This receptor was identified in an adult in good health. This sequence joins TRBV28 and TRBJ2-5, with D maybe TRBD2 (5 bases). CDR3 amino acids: CASSLGGPQETQYF. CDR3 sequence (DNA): TGTGCCAGCAGTTTAGGCGGGCCCCAAGAGACCCAGTACTTC.